These 8 T cell receptor beta chains originate from one sample sequenced in a study of blood T cell repertoires in COVID-19. The assay was immunoSEQ multiplex PCR, and TCRdb's table has in-frame clones only and misses some. Seen here are roughly 260,000 clones, around 93% observed once, and the top ten hold roughly 1.2%. Input material: PBMCs or T cells enriched from blood (not recorded which). Receptors were obtained from a human donor in a cohort exposed to, infected with or recovered from COVID-19 (not recorded which). The donor label of this sample is uncertain.

The chain carries TRBV5-6 and TRBJ1-1; 9 bases line up with TRBD1. V dropped 6 bases and J dropped 0; count of bases not matched to a gene: 6. CDR3 length equals 15 residues. The germline CDR1 and CDR2 sequences are SGHDT and YYEEEE. CDR3 bases: TGTGCCAGCACCCTCGGACAGGGGTTGAACACTGAAGCTTTCTTT. Translation: CASTLGQGLNTEAFF.

The genes are TRBV27 and TRBJ1-1, with a tentative D call TRBD1 (6 bases). Germline V lookup: CDR1 MNHEY, CDR2 SMNVEV (reference sequence). The CDR3 runs to 13 residues. The V end lost 5 bases, the J end lost 10 bases, and 17 bases lay between the germline ends. The CDR3 DNA sequence: TGTGCCAGCAGTCTACAGGGTACGAGTTCAGCTTTCTTT. This translates into CASSLQGTSSAFF.

The chain uses TRBV7-9 and TRBJ1-2, with TRBD1 matching over 8 bases. The CDR3 contains 17 residues. In germline, CDR1 is SEHNR, CDR2 FQNEAQ (reference sequence). The ends lost 6 bases at V and 8 bases at J; junction bases unmatched: 20. Here the CDR3 reads CASSPDHVGQGIGGYTF. The CDR3 region has the DNA TGTGCCAGCAGTCCCGATCACGTCGGACAGGGTATAGGAGGCTACACCTTC.

V is TRBV6-2 or TRBV6-3 and J is TRBJ1-6, with 12 nucleotides matching TRBD1. Germline loops: CDR1 MNHEY, CDR2 SVGEGT. J lost 3 bases, V lost 2 bases, and 11 bases had no gene match. This CDR3 region has 20 residues. CDR3 protein: CASSYPKGQGARDYNSPLHF. In DNA, the CDR3 is TGTGCCAGCAGTTACCCGAAGGGACAGGGGGCGCGGGACTATAATTCACCCCTCCACTTT.

The V and J genes are TRBV13 and TRBJ1-1, with D maybe TRBD1 (5 bases). The V and J ends lost 4 bases and 5 bases respectively, with 17 bases between them. This CDR3 spans 15 amino acids. Germline V gene sequence: CDR1 PRHDT, CDR2 FYEKMQ (reference sequence). As DNA, the CDR3 is TGTGCCAGCAGCTACTACGGGGGGTTCGGGACTGAAGCTTTCTTT. It specifies CASSYYGGFGTEAFF.

This clone appeared a few times. V is TRBV5-4 and J is TRBJ2-1; a possible D gene is TRBD2 (6 bases). V lost 7 bases, J lost 6 bases, and 11 bases lay in between. Germline-derived CDR1 and CDR2 are SGHNT and YYREEE (reference sequence). The CDR3 is made up of 12 amino acids. DNA of the CDR3: TGTGCCAGCCGGGACTTTACCAATGAGCAGTTCTTC. This sequence encodes CASRDFTNEQFF.

The V and J genes are TRBV27 and TRBJ1-2; 9 bases align to TRBD1. Germline CDR1 is MNHEY and CDR2 is SMNVEV (reference sequence). The CDR3 has 15 amino acids. The J segment lost 3 bases and the V segment lost 2 bases, leaving 4 bases of the junction unmatched. The CDR3 sequence: CASSLAGTGHYGYTF. CDR3 DNA sequence: TGTGCCAGCAGTTTAGCCGGGACAGGGCACTATGGCTACACCTTC.

This clone was seen once. The V and J genes are TRBV12-3 or TRBV12-4 and TRBJ1-1; D is unclear. Trimming stripped 5 bases from V and 1 base from J, with 5 bases between. This CDR3 has 12 residues. CDR3 sequence reads: CASSAGNTEAFF. CDR3 sequence (DNA): TGTGCCAGCAGTGCCGGGAACACTGAAGCTTTCTTT.